The 11 T cell receptor beta chains below all came from one sample that was sequenced in a study of blood T cell repertoires in COVID-19. Sequenced by immunoSEQ multiplex PCR; TCRdb stores in-frame clones only, minus some. The data show some 130,000 clones, with over 65% seen just once and 5.5% to 7% held by the top ten. Source material: PBMCs or T cells enriched from blood (not recorded which). All receptors derive from a woman aged 45 to 65 who had recovered from COVID-19.

The genes are TRBV19 and TRBJ2-5, with 8 bases matching TRBD2. The CDR3 has 15 residues. The V gene end was trimmed by 3 bases and the J gene end by 4 bases; junction bases not matched to a gene: 7. Germline CDR1 reads LNHDA; CDR2 reads SQIVND (reference sequence). CDR3 protein: CASSMLAGLRETQYF. CDR3 nucleotide sequence: TGTGCCAGTAGTATGTTAGCGGGATTGCGAGAGACCCAGTACTTC.

The CDR3 region has the DNA TGTGCCAGCAGCTCGCCGGGGAAGGCCATATATTTT. Encoded protein: CASSSPGKAIYF. The chain combines TRBV7-9 with TRBJ1-3; no definite D call. CDR1 is SEHNR and CDR2 is FQNEAQ in the germline V gene (reference sequence). This CDR3 contains 12 residues. V was shortened by 4 bases and J by 11 bases, with 12 bases between the two germline ends. Together with reference TRBV7-9 and TRBJ1-3, the CDR3 gives the full variable domain: DTGVSQNPRHKITKRGQNVTFRCDPISEHNRLYWYRQTLGQGPEFLTYFQNEAQLEKSRLLSDRFSAERPKGSFSTLEIQRTEQGDSAMYLCASSSPGKAIYFGEGSWLTVV.

The rearrangement joins TRBV2 to TRBJ2-5, with a tentative D call TRBD2 (5 bases). The CDR3 covers 13 residues. Germline lookup yields CDR1 SNHLY and CDR2 FYNNEI. Between the trimmed V and J ends, which lost 2 bases and 5 bases, there was a span of 9 bases. CDR3 bases: TGTGCCAGCAGTGAACGGTGGAGGGAGACCCAGTACTTC. Its protein product is CASSERWRETQYF.

This clone was seen once. CDR3 loop: CASSRAGFGEKLFF. The CDR3 DNA reads TGTGCCAGCAGCCGTGCGGGGTTCGGGGAAAAACTGTTTTTT. The chain employs TRBV11-2 and TRBJ1-4, with no clear D. The V end was cut by 5 bases, the J end by 8 bases, with 15 bases between. This CDR3 has 14 residues. Germline CDR1 SGHAT, CDR2 FQNNGV.

The CDR3 DNA reads as TGTGCCATCAGTGAGTCATTGGCAGGCCCACCCCCGGTCTACGAGCAGTACTTC. It translates to CAISESLAGPPPVYEQYF. The chain carries TRBV10-3 and TRBJ2-7, with D unclear. The CDR3 loop spans 18 amino acids. Trimming pared 0 bases from V and 3 bases from J, leaving 21 bases between. The germline gives CDR1 ENHRY, CDR2 SYGVKD.

This sequence joins TRBV11-3 and TRBJ1-1, with 8 bases aligning to TRBD1. Germline V lookup: CDR1 SGHNT, CDR2 YENEEA. Trimming removed 5 bases from V and 1 base from J; junction bases left unmatched: 3. CDR3 length: 14 residues. The CDR3 here is CASSPGTGNTEAFF. The CDR3 DNA reads TGTGCCAGCAGCCCGGGGACAGGGAACACTGAAGCTTTCTTT. Together with reference TRBV11-3 and TRBJ1-1, the CDR3 gives the full variable domain: EAGVVQSPRYKIIEKKQPVAFWCNPISGHNTLYWYLQNLGQGPELLIRYENEEAVDDSQLPKDRFSAERLKGVDSTLKIQPAELGDSAVYLCASSPGTGNTEAFFGQGTRLTVV.

The rearrangement links TRBV7-8 to TRBJ1-1; TRBD1 is a possible D gene (5 bases). The CDR3 has 13 amino acids. Trimming left V 3 bases short and J 3 bases short, with 8 bases between. Looked up from germline, CDR1 is SGHVS and CDR2 is FQNEAQ. The CDR3 loop reads CASSFGGDTEAFF. CDR3 coding DNA: TGTGCCAGCAGCTTCGGGGGAGACACTGAAGCTTTCTTT.

The chain uses TRBV4-2 and TRBJ2-3, with 8 bases identical to TRBD2. The CDR3 loop spans 14 amino acids. CDR1 and CDR2 (germline): LGHNA, YNFKEQ. V lost 4 bases and J lost 3; bases outside the gene matches: 3. The CDR3 sequence: CASSPGLETDTQYF. CDR3 nucleotides: TGTGCCAGCAGCCCGGGACTAGAAACAGATACGCAGTATTTT.

The rearrangement links TRBV29-1 to TRBJ1-1; a possible D gene is TRBD1 (5 bases). In germline, CDR1 is SQVTM, CDR2 ANQGSEA. V was pared by 5 bases and J by 0 bases, with 10 bases between. The CDR3 totals 13 residues. The CDR3 here is CSVSRQMNTEAFF. CDR3 sequence (DNA): TGCAGCGTTTCCAGACAGATGAACACTGAAGCTTTCTTT.

This chain joins TRBV7-2 and TRBJ2-2; 7 bases are a match to TRBD1. Germline CDR1 is SGHTA and CDR2 is FQGNSA. CDR3 length: 15 residues. With 4 bases clipped from V and 6 bases from J, the junction kept 8 bases outside the gene matches. This CDR3 is CASSSSGQPSGELFF. The CDR3 nucleotides read TGTGCCAGCAGCTCATCGGGACAGCCATCCGGGGAGCTGTTTTTT.

The chain is built from TRBV19 and TRBJ2-1, with D tentatively TRBD1 (5 bases). CDR1 is LNHDA, CDR2 SQIVND, per germline (reference sequence). The CDR3 has 14 residues. The V end lost 7 bases, the J end lost 5 bases, and 15 bases lay between the germline ends. The CDR3 protein is CASKQVGVHNEQFF. The CDR3 DNA follows: TGTGCCAGTAAACAGGTAGGGGTCCACAATGAGCAGTTCTTC.